The present T cell receptor (beta chain) was sequenced within a study of CD8+CD57+ T cells in acquired aplastic anemia. Study as a whole: Sorting CD4+ and CD8+ cells gave DNA averaging 3.2 ug. Study-level findings and limits: Patients and controls were found to share 25 to 35 CD8+ CDR3 sequences.

V gave up 5 bases and J gave up 7 bases, with 11 bases separating them. This CDR3 is 13 amino acids long. Germline loops: CDR1 SGHTA, CDR2 FQGTGA. TCR beta VDJ and CDR3 were profiled, and genomic DNA was the template. From the reads, TCRdb called clonotypes with MiXCR, one entry per CDR3 protein. The table shows about 180,000 distinct CDR3 sequences, with 40% to 55% occurring only once. Sequencing was done on patients that had shown CD8+CD57+ cell expansion by flow cytometry. The enrolled patients all had severe acquired aplastic anemia. When blood sampling took place, the patients had received no therapy. A remark on this clonotype: The antigen is undetermined.

Sequences were obtained from sorted CD4+, CD8+, or CD8+CD57+ T cells (not recorded which) from PBMCs. The source of this sequence is a human donor with aplastic anemia. The V and J genes are TRBV7-3 and TRBJ2-2, with D unclear. The CDR3 DNA follows: TGTGCCAGCAGCAGGGTCAGGAACGGGGAGCTGTTTTTT. This encodes CASSRVRNGELFF.